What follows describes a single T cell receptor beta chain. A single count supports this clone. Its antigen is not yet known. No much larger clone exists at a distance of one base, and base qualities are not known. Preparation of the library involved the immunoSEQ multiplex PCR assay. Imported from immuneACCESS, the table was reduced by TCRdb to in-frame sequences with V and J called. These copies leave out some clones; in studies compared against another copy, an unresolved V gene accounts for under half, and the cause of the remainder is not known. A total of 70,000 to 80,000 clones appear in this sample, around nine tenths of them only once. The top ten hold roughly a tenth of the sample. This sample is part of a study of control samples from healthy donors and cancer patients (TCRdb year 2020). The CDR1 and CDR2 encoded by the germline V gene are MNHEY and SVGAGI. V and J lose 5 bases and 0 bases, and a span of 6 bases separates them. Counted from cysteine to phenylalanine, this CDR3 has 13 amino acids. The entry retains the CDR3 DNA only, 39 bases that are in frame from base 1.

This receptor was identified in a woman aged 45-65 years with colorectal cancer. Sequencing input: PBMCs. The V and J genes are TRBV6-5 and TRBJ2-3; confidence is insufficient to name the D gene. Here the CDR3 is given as CASSKYSTDTQYF. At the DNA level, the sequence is TGTGCCAGCAGTAAATATAGCACAGATACGCAGTATTTT.